Listed below are T cell receptor beta chains from one sample, sequenced in a study of PD-1 blockade in classical Hodgkin lymphoma. Assay used: immunoSEQ multiplex PCR; TCRdb lists only in-frame clones, some missing. The sample lists under 35,000 clones; 88% were seen once. Sequenced: CD4+ T cells from blood. Receptor source: a human donor with classical Hodgkin lymphoma. CDR3s include the opening cysteine and the closing phenylalanine or tryptophan. The D gene is left open where the match is weak. Expanded clones get a size class; other rows say once, few or many, or leave the size out.

>TRBV5-1|NA|NA|TRBJ2-3
TGCGCCAGCAGCCCGGGAAGAGATACGCAGTATTTT
CASSPGRDTQYF
>TRBV5-4|few|NA|TRBJ2-5
TGTGCCAGCAGCCCAGCGCGGGGCGGGATTACGGAGACCCAGTACTTC
CASSPARGGITETQYF
>TRBV6-1|NA|TRBD2|TRBJ2-3
TGTGCCAGCAGCGGACTAGCGGGAGGCACAGATACGCAGTATTTT
CASSGLAGGTDTQYF
>TRBV6-1|NA|TRBD1|TRBJ1-4
TGTGCCAGCAGGGAACTACAGGGGCTCCTGGGAAAACTGTTTTTT
CASRELQGLLGKLFF
>TRBV28|few|NA|TRBJ1-2
TGTGCCAGCAGTTTAGCAGGGAACTATGGCTACACCTTC
CASSLAGNYGYTF
>TRBV7-2|NA|TRBD2|TRBJ2-2
TGTGCCAGCAGCTTATTCTCGGGACTAGCGACCGGGGAGCTGTTTTTT
CASSLFSGLATGELFF
>TRBV7-6|once|TRBD2|TRBJ2-5
TGTGCCAGCAGCTTACTATCTCTAGCGGGAAAAGAGACCCAGTACTTC
CASSLLSLAGKETQYF
>TRBV12-5|once|NA|TRBJ1-1
TGTGCTAGTGGTTTGGTACTCAACCCGAGGGGCGGGCCCCAAGGGGCTGAAGCTTTCTTT
CASGLVLNPRGGPQGAEAFF
>TRBV12-2|once|NA|TRBJ2-1
TGCCGAAGGATAGCCTTAAACTACAATGAGCAGTTCTTC
CRRIALNYNEQFF
>TRBV6-4|NA|TRBD2|TRBJ2-3
TGTGCCAGCAGCGCTAGCGGGGGGACAGATACGCAGTATTTT
CASSASGGTDTQYF
>TRBV7-9|NA|TRBD2|TRBJ2-2
TGTGCCAGCAGCCCGCTAGCGGGAGCTGCCGGGGAGCTGTTTTTT
CASSPLAGAAGELFF
>TRBV7-2|NA|TRBD2|TRBJ2-7
TGTGCCAGCAGCTGGGCGGGGGGCGAGCAGTACTTC
CASSWAGGEQYF
>TRBV19|NA|NA|TRBJ2-3
TGTGCCAGTAGTATTGGGCAGGGTAGAACAGATACGCAGTATTTT
CASSIGQGRTDTQYF
>TRBV5-4|NA|TRBD1|TRBJ2-3
TGTGCCAGCACCCGTGGGGACAGGGGTGGGACAGATACGCAGTATTTT
CASTRGDRGGTDTQYF
>TRBV19|NA|TRBD1|TRBJ1-5
TGTGCCAGTAGGGGGACAGGGGTTGATCAGCCCCAGCATTTT
CASRGTGVDQPQHF
>TRBV5-1|NA|NA|TRBJ1-5
TGCGCCAGCAGCTTGGGGGAATCCGGTCAGCCCCAGCATTTT
CASSLGESGQPQHF
>TRBV7-2|few|NA|TRBJ1-5
TGTGCCAGCAGCCCCCAGGGAAGCAATCAGCCCCAGCATTTT
CASSPQGSNQPQHF
>TRBV4-1|once|NA|TRBJ1-6
TGCGCCAGCAGCCGGCAGGGGTCGAGTAATTCACCCCTCCACTTT
CASSRQGSSNSPLHF
>TRBV7-9|NA|NA|TRBJ1-3
TGTGCCAGCAGCTCCTCCCCTGGGGCGATCTCTGGAAACACCATATATTTT
CASSSSPGAISGNTIYF
>TRBV5-1|NA|NA|TRBJ2-2
TGCGCCAGCAGCTTGTTCGGCCGGGAGCTGTTTTTT
CASSLFGRELFF
>TRBV25-1|few|NA|TRBJ2-5
TGTGCCAGCAGTGATATCGCCACAGCCCAAGAGACCCAGTACTTC
CASSDIATAQETQYF
>TRBV6-1|NA|NA|TRBJ2-7
TGTGCCAGCAGTGAATCGGCTAGCGTTTCCCACGAGCAGTACTTC
CASSESASVSHEQYF
>TRBV14|once|NA|TRBJ1-4
TGTGCCAGCAGCCCGCTTTTAGGACGGGGACCGGTGGCAACTAATGAAAAACTGTTTTTT
CASSPLLGRGPVATNEKLFF
>TRBV19|once|NA|TRBJ1-3
TGTGCCAGTAGTATAGGTACAGGGAGAAACACCATATATTTT
CASSIGTGRNTIYF
>TRBV5-1|NA|TRBD1|TRBJ2-7
TGCGCCAGCAGCTTGGCGGTGGACAGGGTCGAGCAGTACTTC
CASSLAVDRVEQYF
>TRBV6-1|NA|NA|TRBJ1-4
TGTGCCAGCAGTGAAGCGGGGGGTATGGGAAACGAAAAACTGTTTTTT
CASSEAGGMGNEKLFF
>TRBV29-1|NA|TRBD1|TRBJ1-2
TGCAGCGTGACAGGGAGAGCTAACTATGGCTACACCTTC
CSVTGRANYGYTF
>TRBV5-5|NA|NA|TRBJ1-5
TGTGCCAGCAGCTTGGCACCCCTATTGAGGGGTCAGCCCCAGCATTTT
CASSLAPLLRGQPQHF
>TRBV7-6|NA|TRBD1|TRBJ1-5
TGTGCCAGCAGCCCGGGACAGGGGGCCCCGCACGGCAATCAGCCCCAGCATTTT
CASSPGQGAPHGNQPQHF
>TRBV6-5|NA|NA|TRBJ1-4
TGTGCCGTGGGGACAAGGAGTAGTATGTTTTTC
CAVGTRSSMFF
>TRBV7-8|NA|NA|TRBJ1-2
TGTGCCAGCAGCTTAGGGGCCCCAGGGGAGTCTGAGGGCTACACCTTC
CASSLGAPGESEGYTF
>TRBV18|few|TRBD1|TRBJ1-1
TGTGCCAGCTCCCAAGGACAGGGTGGTGAAGCTTTCTTT
CASSQGQGGEAFF